Shown below are 15 T cell receptor beta chains from a single sample sequenced in a study of T cell responses to AZD1222 COVID-19 vaccine. Only in-frame clones appear in the TCRdb table, and some are missing; sequencing was by immunoSEQ multiplex PCR. Here the sample spans around 100,000 clones, 80% to 95% being singletons. The input for sequencing was peripheral blood, taken on day 0 of AZD1222 vaccination. The source of these receptors is an adult in good health.

The chain couples TRBV5-1 to TRBJ2-1, with 10 bases matching TRBD2. This CDR3 spans 15 amino acids. The ends lost 7 bases at V and 7 bases at J; junction bases unmatched: 11. CDR1 and CDR2 from the germline V gene are SGHRS and YFSETQ. CDR3 residues: CASAQPAGGKNEQFF. CDR3 DNA: TGCGCCAGCGCCCAACCAGCGGGAGGGAAGAATGAGCAGTTCTTC.

This chain links TRBV4-2 with TRBJ2-1, with D tentatively TRBD1 or TRBD2 (5 bases each). V lost 0 bases and J lost 5, with 17 bases in between. The CDR3 is 17 residues long. In germline, CDR1 is LGHNA, CDR2 YNFKEQ. In DNA, the CDR3 is TGTGCCAGCAGCCAAGATCCGGGACCCACCAAAAACAATGAGCAGTTCTTC. Amino acid sequence: CASSQDPGPTKNNEQFF.

This clone was seen a few times. The chain is built from TRBV3-1 (or the pseudogene TRBV3-2) and TRBJ1-3; 8 nucleotides line up with TRBD1. The V gene end was trimmed by 1 base and the J gene end by 6 bases; junction bases not matched to a gene: 2. Germline V gene sequence: CDR1 LGHDT, CDR2 YNNKEL (reference sequence). The CDR3 length is 14 residues. The CDR3 DNA is TGTGCCAGCAGCCAAGGGGACAGGATAAACACCATATATTTT. Protein product: CASSQGDRINTIYF.

The rearrangement joins TRBV5-1 to TRBJ1-2; D possibly corresponds to TRBD1 (5 bases). Germline values: CDR1 SGHRS, CDR2 YFSETQ. Trimming took off 3 bases at V and 4 bases at J, with 16 bases between the two ends. This CDR3 has 15 amino acids. CDR3 in DNA: TGCGCCAGCAGCTCATCCTCCGACGGGGGCTATGGCTACACCTTC. It specifies CASSSSSDGGYGYTF.

This clone has only one observation. The chain links TRBV19 to TRBJ1-5; D ambiguous. Germline CDR1 LNHDA, CDR2 SQIVND (reference sequence). This CDR3 comprises 14 residues. Trimming took off 1 base at V and 7 bases at J, with 11 bases between the two ends. The CDR3 reads CASSIVSGNQPQHF. The CDR3 coding sequence is TGTGCCAGTAGTATAGTATCGGGAAACCAGCCCCAGCATTTT.

This chain links TRBV20-1 with TRBJ1-5; D possibly corresponds to TRBD1 (5 bases). The V and J ends lost 3 bases and 4 bases respectively, with 19 bases between them. Per the germline V gene, CDR1 is DFQATT and CDR2 is SNEGSKA (reference sequence). The CDR3 loop spans 16 amino acids. The CDR3 coding sequence is TGCAGTGCTAGTATGATGCGCGGGGGGAGGAATCAGCCCCAGCATTTT. This sequence encodes CSASMMRGGRNQPQHF.

The rearrangement links TRBV5-1 to TRBJ1-4, with D tentatively TRBD1 (6 bases). V was trimmed by 2 bases and J by 1 base, leaving 12 bases between them. Looked up from germline, CDR1 is SGHRS and CDR2 is YFSETQ. This CDR3 region has 16 residues. CDR3 sequence reads: CASSFLGAGTNEKLFF. The CDR3 coding sequence is TGCGCCAGCAGCTTTTTGGGGGCCGGAACTAATGAAAAACTGTTTTTT.

The J gene is TRBJ2-2, the V gene TRBV7-9; no reliable D call. The ends were cut back, 4 bases at V and 0 bases at J, with 21 bases in the middle. Germline V gene sequence: CDR1 SEHNR, CDR2 FQNEAQ (reference sequence). The CDR3 has 19 residues. The CDR3 bases are TGTGCCAGCAGCTCCCTACCCGTAGGGTCACTTACGAACACCGGGGAGCTGTTTTTT. Translated: CASSSLPVGSLTNTGELFF.

The V gene is TRBV18, the J gene TRBJ1-6, with 8 bases identical to TRBD1. The CDR3 totals 15 residues. CDR1 and CDR2 from the germline V gene are KGHSH and LQKENI. J lost 9 bases, V lost 3 bases, and 7 bases had no gene match. The CDR3 loop reads CASSPSRDRGSPLHF. CDR3 nucleotide sequence: TGTGCCAGCTCACCTAGCCGAGACAGGGGTTCACCCCTCCACTTT.

This chain connects TRBV11-2 to TRBJ2-3, with D hard to call. CDR3 length: 13 amino acids. The ends were cut back, 3 bases at V and 0 bases at J, with 4 bases in the middle. The V gene's germline CDR1 is SGHAT and CDR2 FQNNGV. CDR3 sequence: CASSFGSTDTQYF. The CDR3, as DNA: TGTGCCAGCAGCTTCGGGAGCACAGATACGCAGTATTTT. Complete variable domain (other parts from reference TRBV11-2 and TRBJ2-3): EAGVAQSPRYKIIEKRQSVAFWCNPISGHATLYWYQQILGQGPKLLIQFQNNGVVDDSQLPKDRFSAERLKGVDSTLKIQPAKLEDSAVYLCASSFGSTDTQYFGPGTRLTVL.

This chain links TRBV27 with TRBJ1-5, with 8 bases fitting TRBD1. The germline CDR1 and CDR2 sequences are MNHEY and SMNVEV (reference sequence). The CDR3 consists of 15 residues. V lost 4 bases, J lost 6 bases, and 8 bases stayed unmatched. The CDR3 nucleotides are TGTGCCAGCAGTTCCGGGACAGGTCTTTCTCAGCCCCAGCATTTT. It encodes CASSSGTGLSQPQHF.

This clone was observed a single time. The V and J genes are TRBV7-9 and TRBJ2-2; possibly TRBD2 for D (6 bases). This CDR3 spans 17 amino acids. Trimming left V 3 bases short and J 2 bases short, with 16 bases between. Germline CDR1 is SEHNR and CDR2 is FQNEAQ (reference sequence). This CDR3 is CASSFGTPYFNTGELFF. In DNA form, the CDR3 reads TGTGCCAGCAGCTTCGGGACTCCATACTTTAACACCGGGGAGCTGTTTTTT. Based on the CDR3 plus reference TRBV7-9 and TRBJ2-2, the full variable domain is DTGVSQNPRHKITKRGQNVTFRCDPISEHNRLYWYRQTLGQGPEFLTYFQNEAQLEKSRLLSDRFSAERPKGSFSTLEIQRTEQGDSAMYLCASSFGTPYFNTGELFFGEGSRLTVL.

DNA of the CDR3: TGTGCCAGCAGCTTGGGGACTAGCGGGATTTACGAGCAGTACTTC. As protein: CASSLGTSGIYEQYF. The chain couples TRBV5-6 to TRBJ2-7; 12 nucleotides agree with TRBD2. Germline V gives CDR1 SGHDT, CDR2 YYEEEE. V lost 0 bases and J lost 4; bases outside the gene matches: 2. CDR3 length: 15 residues.

The J gene is TRBJ1-1, the V gene TRBV5-1; no clear D. Trimming removed 0 bases at V and 6 bases at J, with 9 bases between. Germline CDR1 reads SGHRS; CDR2 reads YFSETQ. The CDR3 is 13 residues long. The CDR3 reads CASSLADGAEAFF. CDR3 in DNA: TGCGCCAGCAGCTTGGCGGATGGGGCTGAAGCTTTCTTT.

The chain recombines TRBV27 with TRBJ2-2; TRBD2 agrees at 9 bases. Germline V gene sequence: CDR1 MNHEY, CDR2 SMNVEV (reference sequence). The J segment lost 7 bases and the V segment lost 3 bases, leaving 9 bases of the junction unmatched. The CDR3 has 16 residues. The chain's CDR3 is CASSFRLAVEGGELFF. CDR3 in DNA: TGTGCCAGCAGTTTCAGACTAGCGGTAGAAGGCGGGGAGCTGTTTTTT.